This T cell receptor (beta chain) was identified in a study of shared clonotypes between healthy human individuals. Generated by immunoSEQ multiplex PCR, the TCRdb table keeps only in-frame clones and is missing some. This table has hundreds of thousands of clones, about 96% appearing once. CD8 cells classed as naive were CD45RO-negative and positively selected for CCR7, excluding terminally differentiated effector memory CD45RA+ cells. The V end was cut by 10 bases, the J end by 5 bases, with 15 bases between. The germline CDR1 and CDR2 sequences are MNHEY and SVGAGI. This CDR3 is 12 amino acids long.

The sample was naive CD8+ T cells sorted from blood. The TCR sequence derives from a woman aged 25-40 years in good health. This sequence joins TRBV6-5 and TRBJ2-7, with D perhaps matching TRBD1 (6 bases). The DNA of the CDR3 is TGTGCCACCTCCACAGGGTCCAACGAGCAGTACTTC. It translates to CATSTGSNEQYF.